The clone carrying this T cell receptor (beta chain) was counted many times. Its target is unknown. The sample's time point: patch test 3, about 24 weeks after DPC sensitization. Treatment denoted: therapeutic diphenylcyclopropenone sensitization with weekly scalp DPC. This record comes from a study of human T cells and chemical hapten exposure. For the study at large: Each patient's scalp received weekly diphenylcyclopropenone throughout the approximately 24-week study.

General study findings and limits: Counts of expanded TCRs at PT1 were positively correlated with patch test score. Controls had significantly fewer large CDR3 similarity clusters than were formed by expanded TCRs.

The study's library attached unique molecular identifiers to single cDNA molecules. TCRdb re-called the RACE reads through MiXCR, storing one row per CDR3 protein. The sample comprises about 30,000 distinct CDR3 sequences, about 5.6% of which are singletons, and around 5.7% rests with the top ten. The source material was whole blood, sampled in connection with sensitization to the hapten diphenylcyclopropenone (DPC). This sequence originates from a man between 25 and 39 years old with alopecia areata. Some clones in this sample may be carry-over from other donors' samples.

The CDR3 sequence: CASRFTTSGSTDTQYF. The DNA for the CDR3 is TGTGCCAGCAGGTTTACTACTAGCGGTAGCACAGATACGCAGTATTTT. This sequence joins TRBV2 and TRBJ2-3; 8 bases are shared with TRBD2. The germline V gene encodes CDR1 SNHLY and CDR2 FYNNEI. The CDR3 totals 16 residues. The V and J ends lost 6 bases and 0 bases, in that order; junction bases with no gene match: 8.